Presented here are 24 T cell receptor beta chains from one specimen sequenced in a study of blood T cells in healthy people across ages. A sample-barcoded 5' primer and a J-beta primer mix were used in a second PCR of about 6 to 11 cycles. TCRdb re-derived calls from the 5' RACE reads in MiXCR, one entry per CDR3 protein. The table lists roughly 1.6 million distinct CDR3 sequences, about 32% of them singletons, with around 11% in the top ten. Sequencing used blood. The receptors were gathered from a woman younger than 45 in good health.

The chain carries TRBV4-1 and TRBJ2-3, with 13 bases lining up with TRBD2. V gave up 2 bases and J gave up 4 bases; unmatched junction bases: 9. CDR1 is MGHRA and CDR2 is YSYEKL in the germline V gene. The CDR3 length is 18 residues. The CDR3 nucleotides are TGCGCCAGCAGCCAACGGACTAGCGGGGGATCCATCGCAGATACGCAGTATTTT. Its protein product is CASSQRTSGGSIADTQYF.

This clonotype was seen at least ten times. This chain links TRBV12-3 or TRBV12-4 with TRBJ2-7; 8 bases line up with TRBD2. The CDR3 contains 15 residues. V gave up 5 bases and J gave up 6 bases; unmatched junction bases: 12. The CDR3 spells CASSPRTGLAGEQYF. The CDR3 nucleotides are TGTGCCAGCAGTCCCCGGACCGGACTAGCCGGCGAGCAGTACTTC.

This chain joins TRBV6-5 and TRBJ1-1; D is uncertain. This CDR3 region has 15 residues. Trimming took off 0 bases at V and 4 bases at J, with 12 bases between the two ends. CDR1 is MNHEY and CDR2 is SVGAGI in the germline V gene. DNA for the CDR3: TGTGCCAGCAGTTACTCCGAGGGTTTGGGCACTGAAGCTTTCTTT. It is translated as CASSYSEGLGTEAFF.

Details on this clonotype: Its ends do not fully match the called genes, so a read error is possible. The gene calls are TRBV10-3 and TRBJ2-5, with D maybe TRBD1 (6 bases). The J call is in doubt because the DNA end fits TRBJ2-7 better. Per the germline V gene, CDR1 is ENHRY and CDR2 is SYGVKD. This CDR3 is 13 amino acids long. CDR3 DNA sequence: TGCGCCATCGGTGCGAGAGGGGGCTACGAGCAGTACTTC. It is translated as CAIGARGGYEQYF.

The J gene is TRBJ2-2, the V gene TRBV5-1; the D is unclear. CDR3 length equals 16 residues. Trimming removed 4 bases from V and 4 bases from J, with 17 bases in between. The germline gives CDR1 SGHRS, CDR2 YFSETQ. CDR3 sequence: CASSKAQDLVTGELFF. In nucleotides, the CDR3 is TGCGCCAGCAGCAAAGCCCAGGATTTGGTCACCGGGGAGCTGTTTTTT.

This clonotype showed up just a few times. V is TRBV20-1 and J is TRBJ2-3; D call uncertain. V was clipped by 0 bases and J by 6 bases, with 16 bases between them. The CDR3 length is 15 residues. Germline V CDR1 and CDR2: DFQATT, SNEGSKA (reference sequence). CDR3 in DNA: TGCAGTGCTAGAGAAGGAACGCGAAAGGGCGATACGCAGTATTTT. This translates into CSAREGTRKGDTQYF.

To note about this clonotype: Its ends do not fully match the called genes, so a read error is possible. This chain joins TRBV6-1 and TRBJ2-1, with D unclear. The CDR3 is made up of 17 amino acids. Per germline, CDR1 MNHNS and CDR2 SASEGT. Here the CDR3 DNA reads TGTGCCAGCAGTGAAGGAGTGGACCTCTCAGCCTACGATGAGCAGTTCTTC. This encodes CASSEGVDLSAYDEQFF.

This clonotype occurred a few times. This chain connects TRBV4-2 to TRBJ2-2; D may be TRBD2 (6 bases). This CDR3 has 16 residues. The germline V gene has CDR1 LGHNA and CDR2 YNFKEQ. V was cut by 2 bases and J by 5 bases, with 15 bases left in between. CDR3 protein: CASSQPGGRKTGELFF. The CDR3 nucleotides read TGTGCCAGCAGCCAACCCGGGGGTCGTAAGACCGGGGAGCTGTTTTTT.

Only a few counts were recorded for this clonotype. The chain recombines TRBV20-1 with TRBJ2-5; D remains unclear. Gene TRBJ2-7 matches the end of the DNA better, so the J call may be wrong. Germline loops: CDR1 DFQATT, CDR2 SNEGSKA (reference sequence). The CDR3 runs to 12 residues. CDR3 amino acids: CSASGKATEQYF. The CDR3 DNA is TGCAGTGCTAGTGGAAAGGCAACCGAGCAGTACTTC.

This clonotype came up a few times. The rearrangement joins TRBV4-2 to TRBJ1-2; D gene unclear. Germline CDR1 is LGHNA and CDR2 is YNFKEQ. This CDR3 spans 19 amino acids. Trimming shortened V by 3 bases and J by 0 bases, and 23 bases separated the two germline ends. The CDR3 loop reads CASSHASGKLPNTNYGYTF. The CDR3 bases are TGTGCCAGCAGCCATGCGTCCGGGAAGCTCCCTAATACTAACTATGGCTACACCTTC.

V and J are TRBV20-1 and TRBJ2-7, with 9 bases that match TRBD1. The trim removed 7 bases at V and 7 bases at J, leaving 8 bases unmatched. CDR3 size: 12 residues. Germline CDR1 is DFQATT and CDR2 is SNEGSKA (reference sequence). The CDR3 sequence is CSGGTGLYEQYF. In DNA form, the CDR3 reads TGCAGTGGCGGGACAGGGCTTTATGAGCAGTACTTC.

There are a few counts of this clonotype. This chain uses TRBV7-3 with TRBJ2-3; the D gene is possibly TRBD1 (5 bases). Germline CDR1 is SGHTA and CDR2 is FQGTGA. The V end was cut by 8 bases, the J end by 1 base, with 13 bases between. CDR3 length: 14 residues. The DNA of the CDR3 is TGTGCCAGCTTCCAGGGCCGTGGCACAGATACGCAGTATTTT. This sequence encodes CASFQGRGTDTQYF. Drawing the rest from reference TRBV7-3 and TRBJ2-3, the complete variable domain is GAGVSQTPSNKVTEKGKYVELRCDPISGHTALYWYRQSLGQGPEFLIYFQGTGAADDSGLPNDRFFAVRPEGSVSTLKIQRTERGDSAVYLCASFQGRGTDTQYFGPGTRLTVL.

Worth noting for this clonotype: The junction departs from the called germline gene at one end, perhaps through a read error. The chain is built from TRBV5-1 and TRBJ2-1; unclear D gene. The length of the CDR3 is 14 residues. Germline V lookup: CDR1 SGHRS, CDR2 YFSETQ. The CDR3 sequence is CAGSKNVQDNEQFF. The CDR3 DNA is TGCGCCGGCAGCAAGAATGTTCAGGACAATGAGCAGTTCTTC.

This sequence joins TRBV4-1 and TRBJ2-1; 8 nucleotides agree with TRBD2. Germline assignment: CDR1 MGHRA and CDR2 YSYEKL. J lost 3 bases, V lost 4 bases, and 11 bases had no gene match. The CDR3 runs 17 residues. CDR3 sequence: CASSPKEREGLYNEQFF. The CDR3 DNA is TGCGCCAGCAGCCCCAAGGAACGGGAGGGCCTCTACAATGAGCAGTTCTTC.

The chain couples TRBV9 to TRBJ2-7; 10 positions agree with TRBD2. CDR1 SGDLS and CDR2 YYNGEE come from the germline V gene. This CDR3 contains 14 residues. V was clipped by 1 base and J by 3 bases; unmatched bases: 1. The chain's CDR3 is CASSVTSGNYEQYF. The DNA for the CDR3 is TGTGCCAGCAGCGTAACTAGCGGGAACTACGAGCAGTACTTC.

This clonotype has only a few counts. The genes are TRBV6-2 or TRBV6-3 and TRBJ1-2; 7 positions agree with TRBD1. Trimming cost V 4 bases and J 6 bases; bases outside gene matches: 5. Germline V CDR1 and CDR2: MNHEY, SVGEGT. CDR3 length: 13 amino acids. The CDR3 DNA reads TGTGCCAGCAGTTCAGGACAGGCCAATGGCTACACCTTC. Translated, it gives CASSSGQANGYTF.

The chain uses TRBV19 and TRBJ2-7, with D perhaps TRBD1 (6 bases). The CDR3 sequence is 15 residues long. V was shortened by 8 bases and J by 4 bases, with 21 bases between the two germline ends. Germline V gene data show CDR1 as LNHDA and CDR2 as SQIVND (reference sequence). The CDR3 DNA is TGTGCCAGTTCAAGGGGCAGGGGCGCGGGTTACGAGCAGTACTTC. Protein sequence: CASSRGRGAGYEQYF.

This clonotype was observed a handful of times. The chain has TRBV27 and TRBJ2-1; no reliable D call. This CDR3 is built from 15 residues. V was pared by 0 bases and J by 3 bases, with 9 bases between. The germline gives CDR1 MNHEY, CDR2 SMNVEV (reference sequence). Here the CDR3 reads CASSLSVRYYNEQFF. In nucleotides, the CDR3 is TGTGCCAGCAGTTTATCAGTCCGATACTACAATGAGCAGTTCTTC.

This clonotype was observed a handful of times. This sequence joins TRBV27 and TRBJ2-7, with 7 bases aligning to TRBD2. Losses at the gene ends were 0 bases for V and 3 bases for J; bases not matched to a gene: 5. The germline V gene has CDR1 MNHEY and CDR2 SMNVEV (reference sequence). The CDR3 consists of 15 residues. CDR3 coding DNA: TGTGCCAGCAGTTTATCTCCCCGCGGGAGCTACGAGCAGTACTTC. Encoded protein: CASSLSPRGSYEQYF.

This clonotype was seen ten or more times. The chain recombines TRBV7-3 with TRBJ2-1; 10 positions agree with TRBD2. V shed 5 bases and J 5 bases; nucleotides not matched to a gene: 6. Germline V gives CDR1 SGHTA, CDR2 FQGTGA. The CDR3 covers 15 residues. This CDR3 reads CASSAASGGNNEQFF. The DNA for the CDR3 is TGTGCCAGCAGCGCAGCTAGCGGGGGTAACAATGAGCAGTTCTTC.

The chain employs TRBV30 and TRBJ2-1; a possible D gene is TRBD2 (7 bases). Between the trimmed V and J ends, which lost 1 base and 9 bases, there was a span of 19 bases. Germline loops: CDR1 GTSNPN, CDR2 SVGIG (reference sequence). The CDR3 sequence is 15 residues long. The CDR3 loop reads CAWSGEGVKFGEQFF. The CDR3 region has the DNA TGTGCCTGGAGTGGGGAGGGGGTAAAATTCGGTGAGCAGTTCTTC.

This clonotype was observed at least ten times. The chain combines TRBV29-1 with TRBJ2-7; TRBD2 might be the D (6 bases). The CDR3 has 16 amino acids. Trimming cost V 4 bases and J 4 bases, with 23 bases left between them. Germline V gene data show CDR1 as SQVTM and CDR2 as ANQGSEA. The CDR3 protein is CSVGGTLTSLTYEQYF. CDR3 nucleotides: TGCAGCGTTGGAGGGACTTTGACATCCCTTACTTACGAGCAGTACTTC.

The chain links TRBV20-1 to TRBJ2-3, with D maybe TRBD2 (6 bases). This CDR3 is 15 amino acids long. From germline, CDR1 is DFQATT and CDR2 SNEGSKA (reference sequence). The V end lost 0 bases, the J end lost 2 bases, and 12 bases lay between the germline ends. This CDR3 reads CSARESSADTDTQYF. In DNA, the CDR3 is TGCAGTGCTAGAGAGTCTAGCGCGGACACAGATACGCAGTATTTT.

This clonotype was found a few times. The V and J genes are TRBV7-2 and TRBJ2-1; D unresolved. The V end lost 7 bases, the J end lost 5 bases, and 18 bases lay between the germline ends. There are 15 residues in the CDR3. Germline V lookup: CDR1 SGHTA, CDR2 FQGNSA. This CDR3 reads CASTAPWEYNNEQFF. CDR3 coding DNA: TGTGCCAGCACCGCTCCCTGGGAATACAACAATGAGCAGTTCTTC.